One sample yielded the 12 T cell receptor beta chains listed below, sequenced in a study of T cells in Graves' hyperthyroidism and ophthalmopathy. TCR beta CDR3 regions were amplified from RNA. A first-round RT-PCR of the TCR CDR3 used the HTBI primer set. TCRdb recomputed calls from the multiplex PCR reads with MiXCR, one row per CDR3 protein. The sample shows hundreds of thousands of distinct CDR3 sequences, over 35% of them seen only once. What was sequenced was blood. The receptors here all came from a man younger than 35 with Graves' hyperthyroidism.

As regards this clonotype: The junction departs from the called germline gene at one end, perhaps through a read error. The rearrangement links TRBV10-3 to TRBJ1-2; D might be TRBD1 (5 bases). The CDR3 runs to 15 residues. Germline V gene data show CDR1 as ENHRY and CDR2 as SYGVKD. CDR3 nucleotide sequence: TGTGCCAGCAGTTACTCGATGGGTGGGACTCAAGCCCCGATATTC. Protein sequence: CASSYSMGGTQAPIF.

In this sample, this clonotype turned up many times. The CDR3 loop reads CASRAVEPNTEAFF. The CDR3 DNA is TGTGCCAGCAGGGCCGTGGAGCCGAACACTGAAGCTTTCTTT. The chain couples TRBV9 to TRBJ1-1, with D hard to call. There are 14 residues in the CDR3. The germline CDR1 and CDR2 sequences are SGDLS and YYNGEE. V lost 5 bases, J lost 1 base, and 12 bases lay in between.

The chain couples TRBV20-1 to TRBJ2-7, with D tentatively TRBD2 (5 bases). This CDR3 region has 13 residues. The V gene's germline CDR1 is DFQATT and CDR2 SNEGSKA (reference sequence). CDR3 amino acids: CSTTPSGTYEQYF. The DNA for the CDR3 is TGCAGCACGACTCCTTCCGGGACCTACGAGCAGTACTTC.

In regard to this clonotype: This may stem from a read error, because a much larger clone lies one nucleotide away. V and J are TRBV7-9 and TRBJ1-2, with no clear D. CDR1 is SEHNR, CDR2 FQNEAQ, per germline (reference sequence). The V end was cut by 3 bases, the J end by 7 bases, with 12 bases between. This CDR3 contains 13 residues. The CDR3 DNA reads TGTGCCAGCAGCTTCCCCTTCGCAGGTGGCTACACCTTC. Translated: CASSFPFAGGYTF. The complete variable domain, with remaining parts taken from reference TRBV7-9 and TRBJ1-2, reads DTGVSQNPRHKITKRGQNVTFRCDPISEHNRLYWYRQTLGQGPEFLTYFQNEAQLEKSRLLSDRFSAERPKGSFSTLEIQRTEQGDSAMYLCASSFPFAGGYTFGSGTRLTVV.

The rearrangement links TRBV12-3 or TRBV12-4 to TRBJ2-6; D perhaps matches TRBD2 (6 bases). Trimming removed 6 bases at V and 0 bases at J, with 15 bases between. This CDR3 spans 17 amino acids. CDR3 nucleotides: TGTGCCAGCAGCGTAGGAGGGACGAGCTCTGGGGCCAACGTCCTGACTTTC. Translating gives CASSVGGTSSGANVLTF.

This clonotype occurred a few times. The chain carries TRBV5-1 and TRBJ2-2; D is undetermined. Trimming stripped 0 bases from V and 1 base from J, with 10 bases between. The CDR3 is made up of 16 amino acids. Germline CDR1 and CDR2: SGHRS and YFSETQ. For the CDR3, the DNA is TGCGCCAGCAGCTTGGATTCAGCAATGAACACCGGGGAGCTGTTTTTT. Its translation: CASSLDSAMNTGELFF.

This clonotype was picked up many times. The chain links TRBV19 to TRBJ1-2; D is unclear. Per germline, CDR1 LNHDA and CDR2 SQIVND (reference sequence). Trimming removed 7 bases from V and 4 bases from J, with 16 bases in between. The CDR3 consists of 14 residues. The CDR3 spells CASTPAGASYGYTF. CDR3 DNA sequence: TGTGCCAGTACCCCCGCGGGAGCTTCCTATGGCTACACCTTC.

There are many counts of this clonotype. The gene calls are TRBV7-9 and TRBJ1-1; the D is unclear. Germline CDR1 reads SEHNR; CDR2 reads FQNEAQ (reference sequence). This CDR3 spans 12 amino acids. V was trimmed by 5 bases and J by 4 bases, leaving 8 bases between them. CDR3 residues: CASSRLSTEAFF. In DNA, the CDR3 is TGTGCCAGCAGCCGACTATCCACTGAAGCTTTCTTT.

This clonotype occurred a few times. Compared with germline, one end of the junction differs, possibly owing to a read error. This chain links TRBV25-1 with TRBJ1-4; D not certain. Germline CDR1 and CDR2: MGHDK and SYGVNS. This CDR3 spans 14 amino acids. CDR3 in amino acids: CASSEAAANERLFF. In DNA, the CDR3 is TGTGCCAGCAGTGAAGCGGCAGCTAATGAAAGACTGTTTTTT.

On this clonotype itself: A much larger clonotype is one base distant, so this may be a read error. The chain uses TRBV29-1 and TRBJ1-1; no firm D call. Between the trimmed V and J ends, which lost 4 bases and 4 bases, there was a span of 13 bases. CDR3 length equals 13 residues. The germline V gene has CDR1 SQVTM and CDR2 ANQGSEA. The CDR3 sequence: CSVGVDGSTEAFF. In DNA form, the CDR3 reads TGCAGCGTTGGCGTAGATGGAAGCACTGAAGCTTTCTTT.

This clonotype was picked up many times. The rearrangement uses TRBV2 and TRBJ1-5, with no clear D. The CDR3 is 14 amino acids. The V end lost 5 bases, the J end lost 5 bases, and 13 bases lay between the germline ends. In germline, CDR1 is SNHLY, CDR2 FYNNEI. CDR3 sequence reads: CASSLDGRHQPQHF. CDR3 bases: TGTGCCAGCAGTTTGGATGGAAGGCATCAGCCCCAGCATTTT.

This sequence joins TRBV12-3 or TRBV12-4 and TRBJ1-5, with D unresolved. Trimming cost V 1 base and J 9 bases, with 13 bases left between them. The CDR3 consists of 14 residues. The CDR3 loop is CASSLGGVGRPQHF. In DNA form, the CDR3 reads TGTGCCAGCAGTTTAGGGGGAGTGGGAAGGCCCCAGCATTTT.